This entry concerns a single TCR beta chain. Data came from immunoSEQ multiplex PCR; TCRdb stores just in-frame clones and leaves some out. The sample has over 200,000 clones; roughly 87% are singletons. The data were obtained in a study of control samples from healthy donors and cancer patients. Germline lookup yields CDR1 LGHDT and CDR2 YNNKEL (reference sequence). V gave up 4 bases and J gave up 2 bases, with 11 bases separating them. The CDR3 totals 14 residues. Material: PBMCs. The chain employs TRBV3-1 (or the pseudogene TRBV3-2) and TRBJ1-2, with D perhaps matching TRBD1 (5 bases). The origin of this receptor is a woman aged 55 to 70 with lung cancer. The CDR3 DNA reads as TGTGCCAGCAGCCTCCGGGACGGCAACTATGGCTACACCTTC. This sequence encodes CASSLRDGNYGYTF.